These T cell receptor beta chains were read from a single sample in a study of blood T cell repertoires in COVID-19. Here immunoSEQ multiplex PCR was the method, and the copy in TCRdb shows in-frame clones only, minus some. The table shows around 23,000 clones, with approximately 86% occurring only once. Material: peripheral blood. Every receptor here comes from a man in his fifties or sixties with active COVID-19. Each CDR3 is given with its conserved first and last residue.

CDR3: CASSLITGGPETQYF
V: TRBV5-4
J: TRBJ2-5

CDR3: CASSLAGGVTYEQYF
V: TRBV5-1
J: TRBJ2-7

CDR3: CASSPSSGRLGEQYF
V: TRBV27
J: TRBJ2-7

CDR3: CASSIGRGDTQYF
V: TRBV19
J: TRBJ2-3

CDR3: CASSSLYEQYF
V: TRBV7-9
J: TRBJ2-7

CDR3: CASRPRGGREQYF
V: TRBV19
J: TRBJ2-7

CDR3: CASSRGQIYGYTF
V: TRBV7-2
J: TRBJ1-2

CDR3: CASSVVSNTGELFF
V: TRBV9
J: TRBJ2-2

CDR3: CASSPLQGSDSPLHF
V: TRBV18
J: TRBJ1-6

CDR3: CARSVRDRTDTIPSTDTQYF
V: TRBV5-3
J: TRBJ2-3

CDR3: CAWSRWASGSYNEQFF
V: TRBV30
J: TRBJ2-1

CDR3: CASSDQGPYGYTF
V: TRBV6-1
J: TRBJ1-2

CDR3: CASSPPTGSSYEQYF
V: TRBV7-2
J: TRBJ2-7

CDR3: CASSLSTGGFYEQFF
V: TRBV5-1
J: TRBJ2-1

CDR3: CASSFKMNTEAFF
V: TRBV27
J: TRBJ1-1